A single sample gave rise to the 5 T cell receptor beta chains below, sequenced in a study of cytomegalovirus exposure and HLA in healthy donors. Primers included in the PCR were 60 Vbeta and 13 Jbeta primers. Produced via immunoSEQ multiplex PCR; TCRdb's table is partial and in-frame only. In the table there are 200,000 or so clones, 70% to 90% of which are singletons. The sequenced sample consisted of PBMCs. The receptors shown here come from a woman between 18 and 29 years old in good health and CMV-seropositive.

This chain uses TRBV9 with TRBJ1-1; D is undetermined. The V end lost 0 bases, the J end lost 1 base, and 7 bases lay between the germline ends. Germline V gene lookup returns CDR1 SGDLS and CDR2 YYNGEE. The length of the CDR3 is 14 residues. The DNA of the CDR3 is TGTGCCAGCAGCGTAGATGTCAGGAACACTGAAGCTTTCTTT. Its protein product is CASSVDVRNTEAFF.

This chain connects TRBV5-1 to TRBJ2-6, with TRBD1 identical over 9 bases. The length of the CDR3 is 21 residues. The germline V gene encodes CDR1 SGHRS and CDR2 YFSETQ. V shed 4 bases and J 0 bases; nucleotides not matched to a gene: 17. DNA of the CDR3: TGCGCCAGCAGCCTCTCCGGGACAGGGTCCCCCCCCAGCTCTGGGGCCAACGTCCTGACTTTC. Its protein is CASSLSGTGSPPSSGANVLTF.

This clone was observed a few times. The J gene is TRBJ2-2, the V gene TRBV11-3; D may be TRBD1 (6 bases). Germline V CDR1 and CDR2: SGHNT, YENEEA. The CDR3 has 15 amino acids. The V and J ends lost 6 bases and 0 bases respectively, with 11 bases between them. The CDR3 region has the DNA TGTGCCAGCAGGGGAACAGGGACGAACACCGGGGAGCTGTTTTTT. It translates to CASRGTGTNTGELFF.

V and J are TRBV5-5 and TRBJ1-2; weak D call: TRBD1 (5 bases). The V end lost 4 bases, the J end lost 8 bases, and 18 bases lay between the germline ends. The CDR3 loop spans 14 amino acids. Germline CDR1 reads SGHKS; CDR2 reads YYEKEE (reference sequence). CDR3 DNA: TGTGCCAGCAGCGGCGACAGTCCGTTTAGGGGCTACACCTTC. The encoded protein is CASSGDSPFRGYTF.

In the case of this clone: The junction shows a germline mismatch at one end, possibly a read error. The chain joins TRBV30 to TRBJ1-4, with D perhaps matching TRBD1 (6 bases). This CDR3 has 14 amino acids. The V gene's germline CDR1 is GTSNPN and CDR2 SVGIG (reference sequence). The CDR3 spells CTWVTGSTNEKLFF. CDR3 sequence (DNA): TGTACCTGGGTGACAGGATCAACTAATGAAAAACTGTTTTTT.